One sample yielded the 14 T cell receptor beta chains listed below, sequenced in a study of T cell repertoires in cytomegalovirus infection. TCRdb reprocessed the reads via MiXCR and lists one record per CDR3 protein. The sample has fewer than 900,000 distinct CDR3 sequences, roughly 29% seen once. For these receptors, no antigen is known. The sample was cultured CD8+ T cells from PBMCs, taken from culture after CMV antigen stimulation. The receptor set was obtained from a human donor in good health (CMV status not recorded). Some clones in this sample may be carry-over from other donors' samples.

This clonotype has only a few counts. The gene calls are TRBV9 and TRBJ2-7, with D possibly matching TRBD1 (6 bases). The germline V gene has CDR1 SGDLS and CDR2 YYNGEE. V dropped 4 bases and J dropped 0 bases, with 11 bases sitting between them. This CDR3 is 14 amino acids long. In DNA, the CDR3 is TGTGCCAGCAGCCCCACGGACAGCTCCTACGAGCAGTACTTC. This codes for CASSPTDSSYEQYF.

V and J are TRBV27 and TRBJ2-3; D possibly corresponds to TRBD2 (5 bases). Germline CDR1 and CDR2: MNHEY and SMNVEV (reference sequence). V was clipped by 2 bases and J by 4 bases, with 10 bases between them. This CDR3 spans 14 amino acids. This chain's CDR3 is CASSLEGGPDTQYF. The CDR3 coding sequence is TGTGCCAGCAGTTTAGAAGGAGGACCAGATACGCAGTATTTT.

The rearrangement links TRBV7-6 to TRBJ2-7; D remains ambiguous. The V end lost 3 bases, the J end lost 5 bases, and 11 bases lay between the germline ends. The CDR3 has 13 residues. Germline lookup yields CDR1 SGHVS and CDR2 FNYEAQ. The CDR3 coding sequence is TGTGCCAGCAGCTTTTCTCACTCTCACGAGCAGTACTTC. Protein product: CASSFSHSHEQYF. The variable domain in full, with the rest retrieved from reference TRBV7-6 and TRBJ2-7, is GAGVSQSPRYKVTKRGQDVALRCDPISGHVSLYWYRQALGQGPEFLTYFNYEAQQDKSGLPNDRFSAERPEGSISTLTIQRTEQRDSAMYRCASSFSHSHEQYFGPGTRLTVT.

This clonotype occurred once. The CDR3 DNA reads as TGTGCCAGCAGCTTAAGAGCTAGATTGACAGATACGCAGTATTTT. It is translated as CASSLRARLTDTQYF. This chain links TRBV7-6 with TRBJ2-3; D remains unclear. The CDR3 is 15 residues long. CDR1 is SGHVS and CDR2 is FNYEAQ in the germline V gene. Trimming left V 2 bases short and J 3 bases short, with 12 bases between.

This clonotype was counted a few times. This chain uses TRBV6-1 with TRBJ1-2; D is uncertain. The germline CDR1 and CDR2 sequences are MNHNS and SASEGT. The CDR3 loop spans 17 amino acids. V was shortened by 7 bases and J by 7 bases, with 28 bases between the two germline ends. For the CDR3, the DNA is TGTGCCAGCACCCCGAGGGTCGGCAGCTCATCCAAATCTGGCTACACCTTC. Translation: CASTPRVGSSSKSGYTF.

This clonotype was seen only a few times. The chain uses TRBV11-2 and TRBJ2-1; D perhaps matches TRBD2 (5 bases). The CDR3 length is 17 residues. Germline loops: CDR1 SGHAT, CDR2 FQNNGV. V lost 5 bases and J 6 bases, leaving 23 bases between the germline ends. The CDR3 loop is CASSPRIRGSGTNEQFF. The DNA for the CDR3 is TGTGCCAGCAGCCCCCGGATACGGGGAAGTGGTACCAATGAGCAGTTCTTC.

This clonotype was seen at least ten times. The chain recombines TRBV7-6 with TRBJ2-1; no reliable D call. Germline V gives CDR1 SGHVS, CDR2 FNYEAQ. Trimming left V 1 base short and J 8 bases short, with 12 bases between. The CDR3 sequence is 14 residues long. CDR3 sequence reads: CASSLDFIRDEQFF. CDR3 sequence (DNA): TGTGCCAGCAGCTTAGATTTCATTCGCGATGAGCAGTTCTTC.

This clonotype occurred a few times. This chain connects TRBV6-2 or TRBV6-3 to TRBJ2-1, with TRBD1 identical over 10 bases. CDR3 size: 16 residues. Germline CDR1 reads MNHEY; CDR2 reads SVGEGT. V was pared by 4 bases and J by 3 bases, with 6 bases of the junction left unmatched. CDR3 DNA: TGTGCCAGCAGTTTCGGGGGACAGGGGTACTACAATGAGCAGTTCTTC. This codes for CASSFGGQGYYNEQFF.

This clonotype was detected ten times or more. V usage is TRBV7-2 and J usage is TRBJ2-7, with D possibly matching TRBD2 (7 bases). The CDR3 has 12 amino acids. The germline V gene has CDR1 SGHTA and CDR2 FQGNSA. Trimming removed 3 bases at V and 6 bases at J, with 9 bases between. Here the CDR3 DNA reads TGTGCCAGCAGCTTTGGGGGGGCCGAGCAGTACTTC. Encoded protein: CASSFGGAEQYF. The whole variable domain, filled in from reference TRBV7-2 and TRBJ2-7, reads GAGVSQSPSNKVTEKGKDVELRCDPISGHTALYWYRQSLGQGLEFLIYFQGNSAPDKSGLPSDRFSAERTGGSVSTLTIQRTQQEDSAVYLCASSFGGAEQYFGPGTRLTVT.

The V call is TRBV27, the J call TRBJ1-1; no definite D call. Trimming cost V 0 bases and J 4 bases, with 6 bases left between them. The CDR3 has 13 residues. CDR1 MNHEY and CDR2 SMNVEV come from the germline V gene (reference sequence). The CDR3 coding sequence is TGTGCCAGCAGTTTATCCGCAACCACTGAAGCTTTCTTT. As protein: CASSLSATTEAFF.

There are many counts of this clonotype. CDR3 nucleotides: TGTGCCAGCAGCGGCGCGGGACTAGCGGGGACCGGGGAGCTGTTTTTT. Translating it yields CASSGAGLAGTGELFF. This sequence joins TRBV7-9 and TRBJ2-2; 13 bases are shared with TRBD2. CDR3 length: 16 amino acids. Germline trimming cut 5 bases from V and 5 bases from J; bases unmatched to any gene: 5. Germline V lookup: CDR1 SEHNR, CDR2 FQNEAQ (reference sequence).

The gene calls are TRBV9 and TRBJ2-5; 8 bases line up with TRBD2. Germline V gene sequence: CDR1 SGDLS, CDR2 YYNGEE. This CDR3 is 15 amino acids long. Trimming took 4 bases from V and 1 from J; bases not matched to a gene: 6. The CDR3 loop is CASSYTSGAQETQYF. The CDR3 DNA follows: TGTGCCAGCAGCTATACTAGCGGAGCCCAAGAGACCCAGTACTTC.

The CDR3 region has the DNA TGTGCCAGCACTCCGCCCGGGAACACTGAAGCTTTCTTT. Translated: CASTPPGNTEAFF. The chain is built from TRBV7-9 and TRBJ1-1; D call uncertain. Germline assignment: CDR1 SEHNR and CDR2 FQNEAQ (reference sequence). The CDR3 has 13 amino acids. Deletions cut 7 bases from V and 1 base from J, with 10 bases between.

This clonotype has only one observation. The CDR3 bases are TGTGCCAGCAGTCTCACTAGCGGGGGAATTGAGACCCAGTACTTC. Protein sequence: CASSLTSGGIETQYF. This chain joins TRBV27 and TRBJ2-5; 11 bases are shared with TRBD2. The CDR3 contains 15 residues. With V trimmed by 5 bases and J by 5 bases, 7 bases remained unmatched. Germline CDR1 is MNHEY and CDR2 is SMNVEV (reference sequence).